Shown below are 24 T cell receptor beta chains from a single sample sequenced in a study of Ad26.COV2.S vaccination and SARS-CoV-2 variants. Stated treatment: about 20 received Ad26.COV2.S at low or high dose, single or two shots; 5 received placebo; per-sample allocation not given. Collection of the samples took place on day 63 after the first injection of vaccine or placebo. Assay used: immunoSEQ multiplex PCR; TCRdb lists only in-frame clones, some missing. The sample includes around 340,000 clones, roughly 90% of them seen just once. Sequences were derived from peripheral blood, sampled in a trial of Ad26.COV2.S vaccine versus placebo. The source is a person between 18 and 65 years old who received the Ad26.COV2.S COVID-19 vaccine or a placebo.

This clone was found a few times. The chain links TRBV5-1 to TRBJ2-7; tentatively, D is TRBD1 (5 bases). The germline gives CDR1 SGHRS, CDR2 YFSETQ. CDR3 length: 15 amino acids. Between the trimmed V and J ends, which lost 7 bases and 2 bases, there was a span of 19 bases. The CDR3 DNA reads as TGCGCCAGCGCCCTGAAGCAGGGTGGTCCCTACGAGCAGTACTTC. Translating it yields CASALKQGGPYEQYF.

V usage is TRBV30 and J usage is TRBJ2-4, with a tentative D call TRBD1 (6 bases). The ends were cut back, 0 bases at V and 0 bases at J, with 18 bases in the middle. This CDR3 comprises 18 residues. The germline V gene encodes CDR1 GTSNPN and CDR2 SVGIG (reference sequence). CDR3 protein: CAWSVTAGARLAKNIQYF. The CDR3 DNA sequence: TGTGCCTGGAGTGTAACGGCAGGGGCTCGTCTAGCCAAAAACATTCAGTACTTC.

V usage is TRBV24-1 and J usage is TRBJ1-6; 7 nucleotides match TRBD1. The CDR3 consists of 16 residues. Germline CDR1 reads KGHDR; CDR2 reads SFDVKD. The V gene end was trimmed by 7 bases and the J gene end by 0 bases; junction bases not matched to a gene: 5. The chain's CDR3 is CATRPGQSSYNSPLHF. Here the CDR3 DNA reads TGTGCCACCAGACCGGGACAGAGCTCCTATAATTCACCCCTCCACTTT.

The V call is TRBV15, the J call TRBJ1-2, with unresolved D. The CDR3 consists of 14 residues. Trimming took off 5 bases at V and 6 bases at J, with 16 bases between the two ends. CDR1 and CDR2 (germline): LNHNV, YYDKDF (reference sequence). In nucleotides, the CDR3 is TGTGCCACCAGCCCCGCCGCGCGGTCGAATGGCTACACCTTC. Protein: CATSPAARSNGYTF.

The CDR3 DNA reads as TGTGCCAGCAGCGCGGGGGGACAGGGGTTTTACGAGCAGTACTTC. This gives the protein CASSAGGQGFYEQYF. This chain connects TRBV9 to TRBJ2-7; 10 nucleotides line up with TRBD1. There are 15 residues in the CDR3. V shed 3 bases and J 4 bases; nucleotides not matched to a gene: 7. Germline lookup yields CDR1 SGDLS and CDR2 YYNGEE.

This chain connects TRBV19 to TRBJ1-1, with a weak D call TRBD1 (6 bases). Per germline, CDR1 LNHDA and CDR2 SQIVND (reference sequence). V lost 3 bases, J lost 1 base, and 18 bases lay in between. The CDR3 has 17 residues. The CDR3 DNA sequence: TGTGCCAGTAGTATGTATGGGGGGCCTTCTGCGAACACTGAAGCTTTCTTT. Amino acids: CASSMYGGPSANTEAFF.

This chain joins TRBV18 and TRBJ1-6; no firm D call. Germline lookup yields CDR1 KGHSH and CDR2 LQKENI. The CDR3 spans 16 residues. Trimming left V 3 bases short and J 9 bases short, with 18 bases between. This CDR3 reads CASSPNTGRVGSPLHF. Written as DNA, the CDR3 is TGTGCCAGCTCACCGAACACCGGGAGGGTGGGTTCACCCCTCCACTTT.

The V call is TRBV19, the J call TRBJ1-1; D unresolved. Germline CDR1 is LNHDA and CDR2 is SQIVND (reference sequence). Trimming pared 6 bases from V and 1 base from J, leaving 9 bases between. The CDR3 extends over 13 amino acids. CDR3 region: CASRNRGNTEAFF. As DNA, the CDR3 is TGTGCCAGTAGAAACCGAGGGAACACTGAAGCTTTCTTT.

The CDR3 loop reads CASSSRGPREKLFF. In DNA, the CDR3 is TGTGCCAGCAGCTCTCGTGGGCCTAGAGAAAAACTGTTTTTT. This sequence joins TRBV3-1 (or the pseudogene TRBV3-2) and TRBJ1-4; D gene unclear. The ends were cut back, 5 bases at V and 8 bases at J, with 15 bases in the middle. Germline CDR1 and CDR2: LGHDT and YNNKEL (reference sequence). The CDR3 consists of 14 residues.

The chain carries TRBV11-1 and TRBJ2-2; 8 bases align to TRBD1. Germline V gene lookup returns CDR1 SGHAT and CDR2 FQDESV (reference sequence). The CDR3 runs 14 residues. The junction had 5 bases not matched to a gene; V was cut back by 4 bases and J by 7 bases. CDR3 protein: CASSSDRAGGELFF. The CDR3 DNA reads as TGTGCCAGCAGCTCGGACAGGGCTGGCGGGGAGCTGTTTTTT.

The chain has TRBV20-1 and TRBJ2-4; no definite D call. This CDR3 has 11 amino acids. In germline, CDR1 is DFQATT, CDR2 SNEGSKA (reference sequence). V lost 3 bases, J lost 6 bases, and 6 bases lay in between. CDR3 residues: CSASLRNIQYF. CDR3 in DNA: TGCAGTGCTAGTCTAAGAAACATTCAGTACTTC.

Only one count was recorded for this clone. The gene calls are TRBV6-5 and TRBJ2-5; D is unresolved. There are 16 residues in the CDR3. V shed 2 bases and J shed 1 base, with 14 bases lying between them. Germline-derived CDR1 and CDR2 are MNHEY and SVGAGI. The CDR3 reads CASSYEAGSFQETQYF. The DNA for the CDR3 is TGTGCCAGCAGTTACGAGGCAGGATCATTCCAAGAGACCCAGTACTTC.

This rearrangement joins TRBV29-1 to TRBJ1-1; D not certain. Trimming cost V 4 bases and J 0 bases, with 0 bases left between them. CDR1 and CDR2 (germline): SQVTM, ANQGSEA. This CDR3 has 10 residues. CDR3: CSVVNTEAFF. The CDR3 nucleotides read TGCAGCGTTGTGAACACTGAAGCTTTCTTT.

The chain couples TRBV6-5 to TRBJ1-5; D is possibly TRBD1 (5 bases). Germline V gene data show CDR1 as MNHEY and CDR2 as SVGAGI. The CDR3 spans 14 residues. Deletions cut 7 bases from V and 6 bases from J, with 16 bases between. This CDR3 reads CASNTGALGQPQHF. In DNA, the CDR3 is TGTGCCAGCAATACAGGAGCTTTGGGTCAGCCCCAGCATTTT.

This clone was detected only a few times. V gene TRBV28 combines with J gene TRBJ1-1; D is unclear. The V gene lost 6 bases and the J gene lost 0 bases, with 14 bases spanning the gap. The CDR3 is made up of 15 amino acids. CDR1 is MDHEN and CDR2 is SYDVKM in the germline V gene. This chain's CDR3 is CASRSQTVMNTEAFF. CDR3 sequence (DNA): TGTGCCAGCAGAAGCCAAACAGTTATGAACACTGAAGCTTTCTTT.

The V and J genes are TRBV7-2 and TRBJ1-2; 9 bases are a match to TRBD1. V trimming: 1 base; J trimming: 2 bases; junction bases outside the gene matches: 5. There are 16 residues in the CDR3. Germline V gene data show CDR1 as SGHTA and CDR2 as FQGNSA. CDR3 loop: CASSLGQGESNYGYTF. CDR3 DNA sequence: TGTGCCAGCAGCTTAGGACAGGGGGAATCCAACTATGGCTACACCTTC.

The J gene is TRBJ2-5, the V gene TRBV6-2 or TRBV6-3; 7 bases align to TRBD1. J was trimmed by 2 bases and V by 5 bases; bases with no gene match: 11. Germline V CDR1 and CDR2: MNHEY, SVGEGT. The CDR3 has 16 amino acids. The CDR3 DNA follows: TGTGCCAGCAGTAAAGGACACAGGGGCCAGCAAGAGACCCAGTACTTC. This gives the protein CASSKGHRGQQETQYF.

The chain carries TRBV7-2 and TRBJ1-2; 7 bases are shared with TRBD1. The ends lost 1 base at V and 2 bases at J; junction bases unmatched: 4. Germline CDR1 SGHTA, CDR2 FQGNSA. The CDR3 loop spans 15 amino acids. CDR3 sequence (DNA): TGTGCCAGCAGCTTAGGACAGGGCGTAAACTATGGCTACACCTTC. Translation: CASSLGQGVNYGYTF. Supplemented by reference TRBV7-2 and TRBJ1-2, the full variable domain reads GAGVSQSPSNKVTEKGKDVELRCDPISGHTALYWYRQSLGQGLEFLIYFQGNSAPDKSGLPSDRFSAERTGGSVSTLTIQRTQQEDSAVYLCASSLGQGVNYGYTFGSGTRLTVV.

The chain joins TRBV6-5 to TRBJ1-6; TRBD1 matches 8 bases. This CDR3 comprises 15 residues. Germline lookup yields CDR1 MNHEY and CDR2 SVGAGI. The V and J ends lost 2 bases and 7 bases, in that order; junction bases with no gene match: 4. The CDR3 DNA follows: TGTGCCAGCAGTTACAGACAGGGGATGAATTCACCCCTCCACTTT. This translates into CASSYRQGMNSPLHF.

The CDR3 sequence: CASKTDRVVYEQYF. Here the CDR3 DNA reads TGTGCCAGCAAAACGGACAGGGTAGTTTACGAGCAGTACTTC. V gene TRBV27 combines with J gene TRBJ2-7, with TRBD1 matching 8 bases. CDR1 and CDR2 (germline): MNHEY, SMNVEV (reference sequence). After removal of 7 bases from V and 4 bases from J, the junction contained 9 bases not matched to a gene. This CDR3 is 14 amino acids long.

This clone was picked up one time. The chain employs TRBV9 and TRBJ2-1, with no clear D. This CDR3 comprises 13 residues. Germline values: CDR1 SGDLS, CDR2 YYNGEE. Trimming shortened V by 0 bases and J by 5 bases, and 6 bases separated the two germline ends. CDR3 region: CASSVGDNNEQFF. The CDR3 nucleotides are TGTGCCAGCAGCGTAGGCGACAACAATGAGCAGTTCTTC.

The chain has TRBV4-1 and TRBJ2-5; 8 positions agree with TRBD2. The germline gives CDR1 MGHRA, CDR2 YSYEKL. This CDR3 spans 17 amino acids. The V segment lost 1 base and the J segment 2 bases; nucleotides outside the gene matches: 9. CDR3 in amino acids: CASSQGSGGPGQETQYF. The CDR3 DNA is TGCGCCAGCAGCCAAGGAAGCGGGGGTCCGGGACAAGAGACCCAGTACTTC.

CDR3 amino acids: CASSLSSYNEQFF. CDR3 sequence (DNA): TGTGCCAGCAGCCTGAGCTCCTACAATGAGCAGTTCTTC. The chain links TRBV7-9 to TRBJ2-1, with D unresolved. With 5 bases removed from V and 0 bases from J, the gap between germline ends came to 5 bases. This CDR3 has 13 residues. From germline, CDR1 is SEHNR and CDR2 FQNEAQ (reference sequence).

The rearrangement joins TRBV6-2 or TRBV6-3 to TRBJ1-1; D unresolved. The V gene's germline CDR1 is MNHEY and CDR2 SVGEGT. V was pared by 5 bases and J by 2 bases, with 9 bases between. The CDR3 is made up of 13 amino acids. The CDR3 DNA reads as TGTGCCAGCAGTCAAACATACAACACTGAAGCTTTCTTT. Its protein is CASSQTYNTEAFF.